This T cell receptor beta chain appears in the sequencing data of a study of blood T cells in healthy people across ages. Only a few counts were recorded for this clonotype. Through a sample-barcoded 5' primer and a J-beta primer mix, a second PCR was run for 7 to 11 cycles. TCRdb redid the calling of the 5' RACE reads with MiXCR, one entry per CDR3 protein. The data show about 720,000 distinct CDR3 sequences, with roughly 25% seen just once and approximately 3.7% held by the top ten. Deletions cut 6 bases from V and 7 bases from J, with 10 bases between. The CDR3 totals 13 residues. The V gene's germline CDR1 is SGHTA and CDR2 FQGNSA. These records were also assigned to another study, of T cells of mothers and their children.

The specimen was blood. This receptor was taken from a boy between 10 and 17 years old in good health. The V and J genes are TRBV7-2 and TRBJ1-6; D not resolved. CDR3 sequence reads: CASSIDGNSPLHF. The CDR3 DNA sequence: TGTGCCAGCAGTATAGACGGGAATTCACCCCTCCACTTT.